The TCR beta chain described here comes from a study of cytomegalovirus exposure and HLA in healthy donors. Germline CDR1 DFQATT, CDR2 SNEGSKA (reference sequence). This CDR3 region has 11 residues. V was trimmed by 8 bases and J by 7 bases, leaving 14 bases between them. To note about this clone: The target antigen is unknown.

This PCR relied on a set of 60 Vbeta primers and 13 Jbeta primers. Clones were read by immunoSEQ multiplex PCR, and TCRdb kept only the in-frame ones, dropping some. The repertoire has approximately 70,000 clones, 70% to 80% of them found once; the top ten carry about 6%. Findings and limits, study-wide: In a later analysis, at a false discovery rate of 0.05, 16,951 TCR beta sequences matched HLA alleles. In a later analysis, most CMV-associated TCR beta chains appeared HLA-restricted. Productive status was seen about 87% or about 30% of the time for most TCR beta V segments in an earlier analysis.

Source material: PBMCs. This receptor was taken from a man aged 50 to 59 in good health and CMV-seronegative. The J gene is TRBJ1-2, the V gene TRBV20-1; the D gene is possibly TRBD1 (5 bases). CDR3 sequence (DNA): TGCAGTCAAAGGGGCAGACGTGGCTACACCTTC. Residues: CSQRGRRGYTF.